This T cell receptor beta chain was recovered during a study of T cells expressing NK-cell markers. Per germline, CDR1 MNHEY and CDR2 SVGEGT. The CDR3 is made up of 14 amino acids. TCRdb re-called the 5' RACE reads; one entry per CDR3 protein, DNA not given. This sample carries 400,000 to 550,000 distinct CDR3 sequences, with under 7.5% going to the ten biggest clones. The V and J genes are TRBV6-2 or TRBV6-3 and TRBJ2-5; there is no DNA to check the TCRdb D call of TRBD1. Material for sequencing was blood T cells: a sorted CD56 or NKG2C T cell subset, CD4+ or CD8+ T cells, or bulk PBMC T cells (not recorded which). This sequence originates from a woman aged 18 to 75 in good health. The CDR3 sequence is CASSYSGGQETQYF.